The sequence of this T cell receptor (beta chain) was determined in a study of blood T cell repertoires in COVID-19. The overall study: Some COVID-19 samples were acute and others convalescent; all came from the United States, Italy and Spain. From T cells, B-cell-depleted T cells, or PBMCs came the material, which was cDNA or gDNA.

Between the trimmed V and J ends, which lost 8 bases and 8 bases, there was a span of 14 bases. Germline CDR1 and CDR2: MNHEY and SMNVEV (reference sequence). The CDR3 extends over 12 amino acids. Clones were read by immunoSEQ multiplex PCR, and TCRdb kept only the in-frame ones, dropping some. The data contain tens of thousands of clones, roughly nine tenths of them seen just once; the ten biggest clones take up about 29%. The sequence was collected from a woman older than 75 with acute or convalescent COVID-19. Sequenced sample: peripheral blood. The gene calls are TRBV27 and TRBJ2-3, with D possibly being TRBD1 (7 bases). CDR3: CASRRQGGTQYF. DNA for the CDR3: TGTGCCAGCCGCCGACAGGGAGGTACGCAGTATTTT.